The 5 T cell receptor beta chains below were found in one sample sequenced in a study of blood T cell repertoires in COVID-19. Some clones are missing from TCRdb's copy, which holds only in-frame ones; the method was immunoSEQ multiplex PCR. The data hold around 210,000 clones, with 65% to 90% observed a single time. The sample comprised peripheral blood. The receptors come from a man aged 50-59 years with COVID-19, enrolled during active disease.

The chain uses TRBV30 and TRBJ2-6; D is unresolved. In germline, CDR1 is GTSNPN, CDR2 SVGIG (reference sequence). V was cut by 0 bases and J by 16 bases, with 10 bases left in between. The CDR3 covers 11 residues. The CDR3 loop reads CAWSVQTFLTF. CDR3 DNA: TGTGCCTGGAGTGTACAGACGTTTCTGACTTTC.

The chain carries TRBV6-5 and TRBJ1-1; 8 bases agree with TRBD1. The germline gives CDR1 MNHEY, CDR2 SVGAGI. The trim removed 8 bases at V and 2 bases at J, leaving 10 bases unmatched. This CDR3 has 15 amino acids. The CDR3 DNA is TGTGCCAGCTGGGACAGGAGGAAGGCAAACACTGAAGCTTTCTTT. It specifies CASWDRRKANTEAFF.

The chain joins TRBV7-9 to TRBJ2-5; perhaps TRBD1 as D (7 bases). The CDR3 has 15 residues. Germline V lookup: CDR1 SEHNR, CDR2 FQNEAQ (reference sequence). Trimming shortened V by 4 bases and J by 0 bases, and 12 bases separated the two germline ends. CDR3 coding DNA: TGTGCCAGCAGCTGGGCGGGACAGAACCAAGAGACCCAGTACTTC. It translates to CASSWAGQNQETQYF.

This clone has a single count. The chain couples TRBV30 to TRBJ2-5; D gene ambiguous. V was clipped by 0 bases and J by 5 bases, with 10 bases between them. This CDR3 is built from 13 residues. From germline, CDR1 is GTSNPN and CDR2 SVGIG (reference sequence). CDR3 in DNA: TGTGCCTGGAGTGTACTGCTTTATGAGACCCAGTACTTC. This translates into CAWSVLLYETQYF.

This clone appeared a few times. The genes are TRBV6-4 and TRBJ2-5; 14 bases line up with TRBD2. This CDR3 has 18 residues. From germline, CDR1 is MRHNA and CDR2 SNTAGT. DNA of the CDR3: TGTCAGAGGAGAGGGGGACTAGCGGGGGCACTTAACCAAGAGACCCAGTACTTC. Protein sequence: CQRRGGLAGALNQETQYF.